This is a list of T cell receptor beta chains from one sample in a study of cytomegalovirus exposure and HLA in healthy donors. Sequencing used immunoSEQ multiplex PCR; TCRdb keeps in-frame clones, though not all of them. The sample comprises about 150,000 clones, 70% to 85% of which are singletons, and around 27% rests with the top ten. The sample comprised PBMCs. The receptors originated from a man aged 25-45 years in good health and CMV-seropositive. Each CDR3 is given with its conserved first and last residue. The D gene is left open where the match is weak. Only part of the rows carry a size: once, few, many, or a class if the clone is expanded.

TRBJ1-2	TRBD1	-	TRBV6-1	TGTGCCAGCAGTGAAAGGGACAGCTATGGCTACACCTTC	CASSERDSYGYTF
TRBJ1-2	TRBD1	-	TRBV6-5	TGTGCCAGCAGGCTCCTCGGACAGGCCTATGGCTACACCTTC	CASRLLGQAYGYTF
TRBJ1-5	TRBD1	-	TRBV6-1	TGTGCCAGCAGTGAAGCGCGACAGGGGACGGGGAATCAGCCCCAGCATTTT	CASSEARQGTGNQPQHF
TRBJ2-2	TRBD1	once	TRBV5-1	TGCGCCAGCAGCTTCATCTCGACAGGGTCCGGGGAGCTGTTTTTT	CASSFISTGSGELFF
TRBJ2-7	TRBD2	-	TRBV6-1	TGTGCCAGCAGCGGGGGGAGGGTAGGCGAGCAGTACTTC	CASSGGRVGEQYF
TRBJ1-4	-	-	TRBV6-5	TGTGCCAGCAGCCTTCTTAAACTGTTTTTT	CASSLLKLFF
TRBJ2-3	TRBD2	-	TRBV14	TGTGCCAGCAGCCAAGAAAGACTAGCGGGAGATACGCAGTATTTT	CASSQERLAGDTQYF
TRBJ2-2	-	-	TRBV10-3	TGTGCCACCCACAGGGACGGAAACACCGGGGAGCTGTTTTTT	CATHRDGNTGELFF
TRBJ2-5	TRBD2	-	TRBV7-6	TGTGCCAGCAGACGATCACTAGCGGGGGGCGGAGAGACCCAGTACTTC	CASRRSLAGGGETQYF
TRBJ1-2	TRBD1	-	TRBV6-5	TGTGCCAGCAGTTACGGACAGGAATCCAGTGGCTACACCTTC	CASSYGQESSGYTF
TRBJ1-6	-	few	TRBV13	TGTGCCAGCAGCTTGGGTGCGGGCTCGGATTCACCCCTCCACTTT	CASSLGAGSDSPLHF
TRBJ2-5	TRBD1	once	TRBV5-6	TGTGCCAGCAGCGGTAGGACAGGCTTGGGAGAGACCCAGTACTTC	CASSGRTGLGETQYF
TRBJ2-4	-	-	TRBV2	TGTGCCAGCAGTGGAGTGGCCAAAAACATTCAGTACTTC	CASSGVAKNIQYF
TRBJ2-1	TRBD2	-	TRBV9	TGTGCCAGCAGCGGCGGGGGGGTAGCTGTACAGGATGAGCAGTTCTTC	CASSGGGVAVQDEQFF
TRBJ1-1	-	-	TRBV7-2	TGTGCCAGCAGCTTAACCCGGACTGAAGCTTTCTTT	CASSLTRTEAFF
TRBJ2-5	-	-	TRBV5-4	TGTGCCAGCAGCGGCCGACAGGCCGGGGAGACCCAGTACTTC	CASSGRQAGETQYF
TRBJ2-7	-	-	TRBV12-5	TGTGCTAGTGGTTTGGGGACAGCCTACGAGCAGTACTTC	CASGLGTAYEQYF
TRBJ2-5	TRBD1	-	TRBV2	TGTGCCGGTTCAGGGGGCGAGACCCAGTACTTC	CAGSGGETQYF
TRBJ1-3	-	-	TRBV2	TGTGCCAGCAGTAGGTTGTGGACAGTTACTGGAAACACCATATATTTT	CASSRLWTVTGNTIYF
TRBJ1-1	-	-	TRBV20-1	TGCAGTACCCGGGAGAACACTGAAGCTTTCTTT	CSTRENTEAFF
TRBJ1-2	TRBD1	few	TRBV18	TGTGCCAGCTCACCAGACAGGGACTATGGCTACACCTTC	CASSPDRDYGYTF
TRBJ2-3	TRBD2	-	TRBV12-5	TGTGCTAGTGGTTTGGGACTAGCGGGGGGAGGGGATACGCAGTATTTT	CASGLGLAGGGDTQYF